Each of the 8 T cell receptor beta chains below was sequenced from the same sample in a study of T cell repertoires in cytomegalovirus infection. TCRdb independently ran MiXCR on the reads; one entry per CDR3 protein. This sample has roughly 500,000 distinct CDR3 sequences, with 16% found just once. Sequenced sample: CD8+ T cells from PBMCs. The receptors derive from a human donor in good health (CMV status not recorded). Some clones in this sample may be carry-over from other donors' samples.

This clonotype was recorded at least ten times. V gene TRBV7-8 combines with J gene TRBJ2-2; TRBD1 might be the D (6 bases). V was cut by 0 bases and J by 6 bases, with 17 bases left in between. CDR3 length: 17 residues. Per the germline V gene, CDR1 is SGHVS and CDR2 is FQNEAQ. This chain's CDR3 is CASSLANRVSDAGELFF. Here the CDR3 DNA reads TGTGCCAGCAGCTTAGCCAACAGGGTGTCGGACGCCGGGGAGCTGTTTTTT.

Notes on this clonotype: Being one base from a much bigger clone, this may be a read error. The chain links TRBV2 to TRBJ1-5, with D possibly TRBD1 on 5 matching bases. In germline, CDR1 is SNHLY, CDR2 FYNNEI. The CDR3 runs 14 residues. CDR3 DNA: TGTGTCAGCAGTGAGACAGTTAGCAATCAGCCCCAGCATTTT. Protein: CVSSETVSNQPQHF.

This clonotype occurred many times. The rearrangement links TRBV12-3 or TRBV12-4 to TRBJ1-1; unclear D gene. V lost 2 bases and J 4 bases, leaving 8 bases between the germline ends. There are 13 residues in the CDR3. The CDR3 DNA is TGTGCCAGCAGTTTAACGGTAGGCACTGAAGCTTTCTTT. Its translation is CASSLTVGTEAFF.

In this sample, this clonotype turned up many times. This chain links TRBV7-9 with TRBJ2-7; tentative D call: TRBD2 (5 bases). Trimming cost V 6 bases and J 6 bases, with 15 bases left between them. The germline V gene has CDR1 SEHNR and CDR2 FQNEAQ (reference sequence). The CDR3 extends over 13 amino acids. The CDR3 DNA reads as TGTGCCAGCAGACAAACTCCCAGCGGCGAGCAGTACTTC. It translates to CASRQTPSGEQYF.

This clonotype occurred a few times. The rearrangement links TRBV4-2 to TRBJ1-5, with a tentative D call TRBD1 (5 bases). This CDR3 is 16 amino acids long. CDR1 LGHNA and CDR2 YNFKEQ come from the germline V gene. The germline V and J ends were trimmed by 4 bases and 0 bases, with 13 bases remaining between them. CDR3 in amino acids: CASSPQTGYSNQPQHF. CDR3 bases: TGTGCCAGCAGCCCCCAAACAGGTTATAGCAATCAGCCCCAGCATTTT.

This clonotype has a handful of counts. The CDR3 DNA is TGTGCCATAGAAGCTAGCGGGGGGGCGGGAGAGCAGTTCTTC. Translating it yields CAIEASGGAGEQFF. The chain joins TRBV10-3 to TRBJ2-1; 12 nucleotides align to TRBD2. CDR3 length: 14 amino acids. J was trimmed by 10 bases and V by 9 bases; bases with no gene match: 10. Germline CDR1 and CDR2: ENHRY and SYGVKD.

The gene calls are TRBV10-3 and TRBJ2-5, with D possibly matching TRBD1 (5 bases). The germline V and J ends were trimmed by 2 bases and 5 bases, with 9 bases remaining between them. CDR1 is ENHRY and CDR2 is SYGVKD in the germline V gene. This CDR3 spans 13 amino acids. The CDR3 is CAISEAGQETQYF. CDR3 bases: TGTGCCATCAGTGAGGCAGGGCAGGAGACCCAGTACTTC.

The rearrangement joins TRBV6-1 to TRBJ2-3; 11 bases match TRBD2. Looked up from germline, CDR1 is MNHNS and CDR2 is SASEGT. The length of the CDR3 is 14 residues. V was pared by 7 bases and J by 5 bases, with 5 bases of the junction left unmatched. The CDR3, as DNA: TGTGCCAGCACCCCCGGACTAGCGGGAGATACGCAGTATTTT. This gives the protein CASTPGLAGDTQYF.